The 30 T cell receptor beta chains below all came from one sample that was sequenced in a study of regulatory T cells in long-lasting Graves disease. Building of the TCR beta libraries involved iRepertoire HTBI primers and Arm-PCR of CDR3 regions. TCRdb analysed the multiplex PCR reads with MiXCR anew, one entry per CDR3 protein. Among around 450,000 distinct CDR3 sequences listed, approximately 21% were seen once. Time point denoted: persistent/refractory GD, antithyroid drugs over 5 years with positive TRAb. Researchers made the TCR library from RNA that was extracted from PBMCs. Sequences were derived from peripheral blood mononuclear cells (PBMCs), sampled when the disease was refractory, from a patient treated with antithyroid drugs. These receptors were taken from a female donor with Graves disease.

This clonotype was seen a handful of times. The rearrangement uses TRBV27 and TRBJ1-2; D perhaps matches TRBD1 (5 bases). The CDR3 runs 16 residues. In germline, CDR1 is MNHEY, CDR2 SMNVEV (reference sequence). V was trimmed by 6 bases and J by 2 bases, leaving 19 bases between them. The CDR3: CASSPILRDANYGYTF. The DNA for the CDR3 is TGTGCCAGCAGCCCTATATTGAGGGACGCGAACTATGGCTACACCTTC.

This clonotype was seen repeatedly, ten times or more. The rearrangement uses TRBV28 and TRBJ1-1; possible D gene TRBD1, 5 bases. The CDR3 has 14 residues. The germline CDR1 and CDR2 sequences are MDHEN and SYDVKM. Between the trimmed V and J ends, which lost 2 bases and 5 bases, there was a span of 12 bases. Written as DNA, the CDR3 is TGTGCCAGCAGTTTAGTCGGGGGTAGGACTGAAGCTTTCTTT. It specifies CASSLVGGRTEAFF.

The chain has TRBV6-1 and TRBJ2-7; 8 bases map to TRBD1. CDR3 size: 15 residues. In germline, CDR1 is MNHNS, CDR2 SASEGT. J lost 3 bases, V lost 5 bases, and 9 bases had no gene match. The CDR3 nucleotides are TGTGCCAGCAGTCGCTCCGGGACAGGCGGCTACGAGCAGTACTTC. It specifies CASSRSGTGGYEQYF.

This clonotype appeared many times. This chain links TRBV6-1 with TRBJ2-5, with D possibly being TRBD1 (6 bases). This CDR3 is built from 13 residues. CDR1 MNHNS and CDR2 SASEGT come from the germline V gene. V lost 6 bases, J lost 4 bases, and 12 bases lay in between. The CDR3 region has the DNA TGTGCCAGCAGCCGGGACAACGGAGAGACCCAGTACTTC. Residues: CASSRDNGETQYF.

This clonotype was seen at least ten times. The chain has TRBV28 and TRBJ2-7, with TRBD1 identical over 7 bases. CDR3 length: 13 residues. Germline lookup yields CDR1 MDHEN and CDR2 SYDVKM. Trimming removed 4 bases from V and 4 bases from J; junction bases left unmatched: 4. The CDR3 DNA sequence: TGTGCCAGCAGTTCCTGGGACAGTTACGAGCAGTACTTC. Translation: CASSSWDSYEQYF. The full variable domain, completed using reference TRBV28 and TRBJ2-7, is DVKVTQSSRYLVKRTGEKVFLECVQDMDHENMFWYRQDPGLGLRLIYFSYDVKMKEKGDIPEGYSVSREKKERFSLILESASTNQTSMYLCASSSWDSYEQYFGPGTRLTVT.

Worth noting for this clonotype: With a much larger clone just one base away, this may be a read error. The V gene is TRBV3-1, the J gene TRBJ1-1, with D perhaps matching TRBD1 (5 bases). The CDR3 consists of 14 residues. Looked up from germline, CDR1 is LGHDT and CDR2 is YNNKEL (reference sequence). DNA for the CDR3: TGTGCCAGCAGCCGGGGACTCGAGGACACTGGAGCTTTCTTT. It is translated as CASSRGLEDTGAFF. Supplemented by reference TRBV3-1 and TRBJ1-1, the full variable domain reads DTAVSQTPKYLVTQMGNDKSIKCEQNLGHDTMYWYKQDSKKFLKIMFSYNNKELIINETVPNRFSPKSPDKAHLNLHINSLELGDSAVYFCASSRGLEDTGAFFGQGTRLTVV.

In its sample, this clonotype was seen many times. The V gene is TRBV28, the J gene TRBJ2-5, with 7 bases fitting TRBD1. The CDR3 loop spans 13 amino acids. V was clipped by 8 bases and J by 5 bases; unmatched bases: 8. From germline, CDR1 is MDHEN and CDR2 SYDVKM. DNA for the CDR3: TGTGCCAGCGGGCAGGACAGGTCGGAGACCCAGTACTTC. This translates into CASGQDRSETQYF. The full variable domain, with the rest looked up from reference TRBV28 and TRBJ2-5, is DVKVTQSSRYLVKRTGEKVFLECVQDMDHENMFWYRQDPGLGLRLIYFSYDVKMKEKGDIPEGYSVSREKKERFSLILESASTNQTSMYLCASGQDRSETQYFGPGTRLLVL.

The sample holds many counts of this clonotype. The chain is built from TRBV20-1 and TRBJ2-5, with D hard to call. CDR3 size: 12 residues. V was cut by 6 bases and J by 3 bases, with 11 bases left in between. Germline V gene lookup returns CDR1 DFQATT and CDR2 SNEGSKA (reference sequence). DNA of the CDR3: TGCAGTGCAACGGTCCAAGAAGAGACCCAGTACTTC. This codes for CSATVQEETQYF.

This clonotype was seen ten or more times. CDR3 DNA: TGTGCCAGCGACGATCGGAACACTGAAGCTTTCTTT. It translates to CASDDRNTEAFF. The chain employs TRBV28 and TRBJ1-1; D is unresolved. CDR3 length: 12 residues. Germline V gives CDR1 MDHEN, CDR2 SYDVKM. Trimming left V 8 bases short and J 1 base short, with 8 bases between.

J is TRBJ2-2 and V is TRBV6-2 or TRBV6-3; D not certain. From germline, CDR1 is MNHEY and CDR2 SVGEGT. V gave up 7 bases and J gave up 4 bases, with 16 bases separating them. The CDR3 extends over 15 amino acids. The CDR3 region is CASNPKKVSTGELFF. The CDR3, as DNA: TGTGCCAGCAACCCTAAAAAAGTGAGCACCGGGGAGCTGTTTTTT.

This clonotype was recorded once. The CDR3 loop reads CASSIGAGYTDTQYF. In nucleotides, the CDR3 is TGTGCCAGTAGTATTGGAGCGGGATACACAGATACGCAGTATTTT. The chain uses TRBV19 and TRBJ2-3; 7 bases agree with TRBD2. V lost 3 bases to trimming and J lost 2 bases; unmatched junction nucleotides: 5. CDR3 size: 15 residues. CDR1 is LNHDA and CDR2 is SQIVND in the germline V gene (reference sequence). The complete variable domain, with remaining parts taken from reference TRBV19 and TRBJ2-3, reads DGGITQSPKYLFRKEGQNVTLSCEQNLNHDAMYWYRQDPGQGLRLIYYSQIVNDFQKGDIAEGYSVSREKKESFPLTVTSAQKNPTAFYLCASSIGAGYTDTQYFGPGTRLTVL.

The gene calls are TRBV3-1 and TRBJ2-7; no definite D call. This CDR3 has 14 amino acids. CDR1 is LGHDT, CDR2 YNNKEL, per germline (reference sequence). The V gene lost 0 bases and the J gene lost 3 bases, with 9 bases spanning the gap. The CDR3 bases are TGTGCCAGCAGCCAAGAAGGTATGAGCTACGAGCAGTACTTC. It yields the protein CASSQEGMSYEQYF.

This clonotype was counted at least ten times. The J gene is TRBJ1-3, the V gene TRBV15; D is possibly TRBD1 (6 bases). V was shortened by 0 bases and J by 4 bases, with 7 bases between the two germline ends. The length of the CDR3 is 14 residues. The V gene's germline CDR1 is LNHNV and CDR2 YYDKDF (reference sequence). The CDR3 coding sequence is TGTGCCACCAGCAGAGACAGGGGCGGAAACACCATATATTTT. This codes for CATSRDRGGNTIYF.

This clonotype was counted at least ten times. The chain uses TRBV7-9 and TRBJ2-7, with 7 positions matching TRBD2. The CDR3 has 16 residues. Germline trimming cut 1 base from V and 2 bases from J; bases unmatched to any gene: 8. Germline lookup yields CDR1 SEHNR and CDR2 FQNEAQ (reference sequence). CDR3 DNA: TGTGCCAGCAGCTTAGAGGCTAGCGGTCGTCCCTACGAGCAGTACTTC. Translation: CASSLEASGRPYEQYF.

This clonotype was seen many times. This chain links TRBV10-3 with TRBJ2-2; 12 bases line up with TRBD2. J gave up 6 bases and V 3 bases, and 5 bases lay outside the gene matches. Germline V gives CDR1 ENHRY, CDR2 SYGVKD. The CDR3 has 16 amino acids. CDR3 loop: CAISDTGLAGSGELFF. In DNA, the CDR3 is TGTGCCATCAGTGACACCGGACTAGCGGGATCCGGGGAGCTGTTTTTT.

This clonotype turned up a few times. This chain connects TRBV19 to TRBJ1-2, with D unclear. The CDR3 covers 12 residues. Germline assignment: CDR1 LNHDA and CDR2 SQIVND (reference sequence). Trimming took 3 bases from V and 5 from J, leaving 7 bases between them. The chain's CDR3 is CASSISGYGYTF. In nucleotides, the CDR3 is TGTGCCAGTAGTATTTCTGGGTATGGCTACACCTTC. The entire variable domain, with the rest obtained from reference TRBV19 and TRBJ1-2, is as follows: DGGITQSPKYLFRKEGQNVTLSCEQNLNHDAMYWYRQDPGQGLRLIYYSQIVNDFQKGDIAEGYSVSREKKESFPLTVTSAQKNPTAFYLCASSISGYGYTFGSGTRLTVV.

This clonotype was recorded at least ten times. The chain recombines TRBV2 with TRBJ1-2; 9 bases agree with TRBD1. J lost 8 bases, V lost 7 bases, and 8 bases had no gene match. Germline CDR1 reads SNHLY; CDR2 reads FYNNEI. This CDR3 has 13 residues. In DNA, the CDR3 is TGTGCCAGCAAAGGGGGGACAGGGAGAGGCTACACCTTC. Protein: CASKGGTGRGYTF.

This clonotype was detected many times. The chain uses TRBV6-2 or TRBV6-3 and TRBJ1-5; a weak D match, TRBD1 (6 bases). Per the germline V gene, CDR1 is MNHEY and CDR2 is SVGEGT. Trimming cost V 2 bases and J 6 bases, with 17 bases left between them. CDR3 length: 16 residues. CDR3 residues: CASSYGPAGEGQPQHF. The CDR3 coding sequence is TGTGCCAGCAGTTACGGCCCCGCAGGGGAGGGTCAGCCCCAGCATTTT.

This clonotype was recorded many times. This chain joins TRBV12-3 or TRBV12-4 and TRBJ1-5; the D gene is possibly TRBD1 (5 bases). This CDR3 spans 15 amino acids. Trimming stripped 2 bases from V and 4 bases from J, with 12 bases between. The CDR3, as DNA: TGTGCCAGCAGTTTACTGGGACTTGGAAATCAGCCCCAGCATTTT. Protein: CASSLLGLGNQPQHF.

This clonotype was detected a few times. The V call is TRBV5-1, the J call TRBJ2-7; D gene uncertain. The CDR3 loop spans 15 amino acids. Deletions cut 0 bases from V and 3 bases from J, with 13 bases between. CDR1 SGHRS and CDR2 YFSETQ come from the germline V gene. The CDR3 sequence: CASSLGGQNLYEQYF. Here the CDR3 DNA reads TGCGCCAGCAGCTTGGGCGGCCAAAACCTCTACGAGCAGTACTTC.

V gene TRBV20-1 combines with J gene TRBJ2-7; D tentatively reads TRBD1 or TRBD2 (6 bases each). This CDR3 comprises 14 residues. The V end lost 1 base, the J end lost 3 bases, and 13 bases lay between the germline ends. Per the germline V gene, CDR1 is DFQATT and CDR2 is SNEGSKA (reference sequence). In DNA, the CDR3 is TGCAGTGCTAGAGGTGCGCGGGACAACTACGAGCAGTACTTC. Amino acid sequence: CSARGARDNYEQYF.

A remark on this clonotype: Compared with germline, one end of the junction differs, possibly owing to a read error. The chain couples TRBV4-1 to TRBJ2-7, with 8 bases fitting TRBD1. CDR3 length equals 11 residues. CDR1 and CDR2 from the germline V gene are MGHRA and YSYEKL. For the CDR3, the DNA is TGCGCCAGCAGCCGTCCGGGACAGGCACCCTTC. Its translation: CASSRPGQAPF.

Comments on this clonotype: A far larger clone lies a single base away; this is likely a read error. The conserved final phenylalanine or tryptophan is absent from the CDR3, which likely points to a read error. The chain has TRBV6-9 and TRBJ1-1; D unclear. The length of the CDR3 is 13 residues. The V end was cut by 2 bases, the J end by 5 bases, with 9 bases between. Germline V CDR1 and CDR2: MNHGY, SVAAGI. The CDR3 reads CASSYTVTTEAFL. CDR3 DNA: TGTGCCAGCAGTTATACGGTTACTACTGAAGCTTTCCTT.

V usage is TRBV28 and J usage is TRBJ1-5; D ambiguous. Trimming cost V 2 bases and J 5 bases, with 13 bases left between them. The CDR3 consists of 15 residues. Germline CDR1 MDHEN, CDR2 SYDVKM. CDR3 in amino acids: CASSLLAPEHQPQHF. The CDR3 DNA reads TGTGCCAGCAGTTTACTGGCCCCAGAGCATCAGCCCCAGCATTTT.

This clonotype was seen a handful of times. The J gene is TRBJ1-2, the V gene TRBV28, with 8 nucleotides matching TRBD1. Germline V CDR1 and CDR2: MDHEN, SYDVKM. V was clipped by 3 bases and J by 4 bases; unmatched bases: 4. The CDR3 is 14 amino acids. CDR3 sequence: CASSFGTGSYGYTF. Written as DNA, the CDR3 is TGTGCCAGCAGTTTCGGGACAGGCTCCTATGGCTACACCTTC.

This clonotype was seen a few times. The chain couples TRBV4-1 to TRBJ2-7; D possibly corresponds to TRBD2 (5 bases). Germline lookup yields CDR1 MGHRA and CDR2 YSYEKL. This CDR3 is 15 amino acids long. Trimming stripped 0 bases from V and 4 bases from J, with 13 bases between. This CDR3 reads CASSQEASPVYEQYF. DNA of the CDR3: TGCGCCAGCAGCCAAGAGGCTAGCCCGGTGTACGAGCAGTACTTC.

The chain links TRBV24-1 to TRBJ2-3, with 14 nucleotides matching TRBD2. J was trimmed by 5 bases and V by 2 bases; bases with no gene match: 8. This CDR3 region has 18 residues. The germline gives CDR1 KGHDR, CDR2 SFDVKD. CDR3: CATSDSVGTSGSIDTQYF. CDR3 DNA: TGTGCCACCAGTGATTCGGTGGGGACTAGCGGGAGTATAGATACGCAGTATTTT.

Points on this clonotype: It may be a read error: a sequence one base away is much more abundant. V gene TRBV28 combines with J gene TRBJ2-7; 7 nucleotides line up with TRBD1. CDR3 length: 13 residues. V lost 6 bases, J lost 2 bases, and 4 bases stayed unmatched. Per germline, CDR1 MDHEN and CDR2 SYDVKM. The CDR3 DNA is TGTGCCAGCAGCGGACAGGCTACCTACGAGCAGTACTTC. It encodes CASSGQATYEQYF.

This chain uses TRBV4-3 with TRBJ2-3; either TRBD1 or TRBD2 may fit D (6 bases each). Trimming pared 2 bases from V and 3 bases from J, leaving 15 bases between. The CDR3 is 16 residues long. Germline loops: CDR1 LGHNA, CDR2 YSLEER. This chain's CDR3 is CASSQREGGTTDTQYF. CDR3 in DNA: TGCGCCAGCAGCCAACGGGAAGGCGGGACAACAGATACGCAGTATTTT.

The rearrangement links TRBV27 to TRBJ2-7; 8 nucleotides agree with TRBD2. The V and J ends lost 10 bases and 2 bases, in that order; junction bases with no gene match: 10. Germline lookup yields CDR1 MNHEY and CDR2 SMNVEV (reference sequence). The CDR3 is 14 amino acids. Here the CDR3 DNA reads TGTGCCACCAGCCGGGGGGGGGAACCCTACGAGCAGTACTTC. As protein: CATSRGGEPYEQYF.